The 16 T cell receptor beta chains in this list originate from one sample, sequenced in a study of T cells in Graves' hyperthyroidism and ophthalmopathy. TCR beta CDR3 regions were amplified from RNA transcripts. The HTBI set primed first-round TCR CDR3 RT-PCR. TCRdb reanalysed the multiplex PCR reads using MiXCR and keeps one entry per CDR3 protein. Among about 480,000 distinct CDR3 sequences, roughly 24% were seen once, and the ten largest hold around 11%. The sequenced sample consisted of blood. Every receptor here comes from a woman younger than 45 with Graves' ophthalmopathy.

This clonotype has more than one count but fewer than ten. The chain uses TRBV7-9 and TRBJ2-4; D may be TRBD2 (5 bases). Between the trimmed V and J ends, which lost 5 bases and 0 bases, there was a span of 11 bases. Germline V lookup: CDR1 SEHNR, CDR2 FQNEAQ (reference sequence). This CDR3 has 15 residues. CDR3 sequence (DNA): TGTGCCAGCAGCCCGGAACGGGGAGCCAAAAACATTCAGTACTTC. It is translated as CASSPERGAKNIQYF.

The table lists this clonotype with a few counts. This rearrangement joins TRBV12-5 to TRBJ2-5; D may be TRBD1 or TRBD2 (5 bases each). The V gene lost 4 bases and the J gene lost 4 bases, with 13 bases spanning the gap. The CDR3 has 14 residues. Germline V gives CDR1 LGHNT, CDR2 FRNRAP. The CDR3 region has the DNA TGTGCTAGTGGTTCGGGACCGATTGGAGAGACCCAGTACTTC. This encodes CASGSGPIGETQYF.

This clonotype showed up many times. This chain links TRBV20-1 with TRBJ1-2; 8 bases are shared with TRBD1. The V segment lost 5 bases and the J segment 7 bases; nucleotides outside the gene matches: 15. The germline V gene has CDR1 DFQATT and CDR2 SNEGSKA (reference sequence). This CDR3 region has 15 residues. CDR3 sequence reads: CSAPSPAITGGGYTF. The CDR3 bases are TGCAGTGCTCCCTCGCCGGCCATTACAGGGGGTGGCTACACCTTC.

There are a few counts of this clonotype. The chain has TRBV9 and TRBJ1-1, with D tentatively TRBD1 (6 bases). V gave up 4 bases and J gave up 5 bases, with 18 bases separating them. This CDR3 region has 15 residues. Germline CDR1 reads SGDLS; CDR2 reads YYNGEE. CDR3 DNA: TGTGCCAGCAGCCTTCTAGGGAGTCAGGGGACTGAAGCTTTCTTT. It specifies CASSLLGSQGTEAFF.

The table lists this clonotype with many counts. The CDR3 DNA reads as TGTGCCTGGAGTGCCCAAACACAAGAGACCCAGTACTTC. This gives the protein CAWSAQTQETQYF. V usage is TRBV30 and J usage is TRBJ2-5; D is unclear. The CDR3 sequence is 13 residues long. Between the trimmed V and J ends, which lost 1 base and 2 bases, there was a span of 8 bases. Germline V CDR1 and CDR2: GTSNPN, SVGIG (reference sequence).

In its sample, this clonotype was seen many times. CDR3 in DNA: TGCGCCAGCAGCGGCCGGGTCGAAGGGGAGACCCAGTACTTC. Amino acids: CASSGRVEGETQYF. V and J are TRBV5-1 and TRBJ2-5, with no clear D. The CDR3 has 14 residues. The V and J ends lost 4 bases and 5 bases respectively, with 15 bases between them. Germline loops: CDR1 SGHRS, CDR2 YFSETQ.

This clonotype occurred many times. The rearrangement links TRBV28 to TRBJ2-7, with TRBD1 matching over 10 bases. With V trimmed by 4 bases and J by 3 bases, 6 bases remained unmatched. This CDR3 region has 15 residues. Germline CDR1 and CDR2: MDHEN and SYDVKM. For the CDR3, the DNA is TGTGCCAGCAGTTCGACCGGGACAGGGGTCTACGAGCAGTACTTC. Its protein is CASSSTGTGVYEQYF.

In this sample, this clonotype turned up many times. The chain combines TRBV18 with TRBJ2-7; D tentatively reads TRBD1 or TRBD2 (5 bases each). CDR3 length: 15 amino acids. Per germline, CDR1 KGHSH and CDR2 LQKENI. V lost 3 bases and J lost 0, with 12 bases in between. The CDR3 DNA sequence: TGTGCCAGCTCACCTGGGACGGCGAGCTCCTACGAGCAGTACTTC. Amino acids: CASSPGTASSYEQYF.

This clonotype appeared many times. V and J are TRBV12-3 or TRBV12-4 and TRBJ1-6; 7 bases are shared with TRBD1. The CDR3 runs 13 residues. V shed 7 bases and J 10 bases; nucleotides not matched to a gene: 7. The CDR3 sequence is CASNTGVESPLHF. The CDR3 bases are TGTGCCAGCAATACAGGGGTAGAATCACCCCTCCACTTT.

Ten or more counts support this clonotype. This rearrangement joins TRBV28 to TRBJ2-5; D not certain. CDR1 and CDR2 from the germline V gene are MDHEN and SYDVKM. V lost 3 bases, J lost 7 bases, and 15 bases lay in between. This CDR3 contains 14 residues. CDR3 in DNA: TGTGCCAGCAGTTTTTTGAGCCTGGAAGGGACCCAGTACTTC. This codes for CASSFLSLEGTQYF.

This clonotype was picked up many times. This rearrangement joins TRBV2 to TRBJ1-2; perhaps TRBD1 as D (5 bases). Germline loops: CDR1 SNHLY, CDR2 FYNNEI. The germline V and J ends were trimmed by 0 bases and 4 bases, with 21 bases remaining between them. The CDR3 runs 18 residues. CDR3 loop: CASSEAFVKAGHGYGYTF. DNA for the CDR3: TGTGCCAGCAGTGAAGCGTTTGTCAAAGCAGGGCACGGCTATGGCTACACCTTC.

There are many counts of this clonotype. V and J are TRBV11-2 and TRBJ2-2; possible D gene TRBD2, 6 bases. CDR3 size: 15 residues. V lost 7 bases and J 6 bases, leaving 18 bases between the germline ends. Germline CDR1 is SGHAT and CDR2 is FQNNGV. CDR3 nucleotides: TGTGCCAGCACCCCTACAGCGGGCGGCCCCGGGGAGCTGTTTTTT. This codes for CASTPTAGGPGELFF.

This clonotype was found many times. The chain employs TRBV28 and TRBJ2-2, with 10 bases aligning to TRBD1. This CDR3 comprises 15 residues. CDR1 and CDR2 from the germline V gene are MDHEN and SYDVKM. V shed 6 bases and J 15 bases; nucleotides not matched to a gene: 16. CDR3 sequence: CASSIRWDRGLVVFF. CDR3 sequence (DNA): TGTGCCAGCAGCATCCGTTGGGACAGGGGCCTTGTGGTGTTTTTT.

This clonotype was counted many times. The gene calls are TRBV27 and TRBJ1-3; D remains ambiguous. V dropped 11 bases and J dropped 0 bases, with 11 bases sitting between them. Germline lookup yields CDR1 MNHEY and CDR2 SMNVEV (reference sequence). The CDR3 has 13 amino acids. CDR3 sequence: CAAKAVSGNTIYF. The CDR3 DNA reads TGTGCCGCGAAGGCGGTCTCTGGAAACACCATATATTTT.

This clonotype turned up a few times. The V gene is TRBV9, the J gene TRBJ2-7; D might be TRBD2 (5 bases). Germline loops: CDR1 SGDLS, CDR2 YYNGEE. The CDR3 has 14 amino acids. V was shortened by 4 bases and J by 8 bases, with 19 bases between the two germline ends. CDR3 loop: CASSNSRTAGKQYF. The CDR3 nucleotides are TGTGCCAGCAGCAACAGCAGGACTGCCGGCAAGCAGTACTTC.

This clonotype was counted at least ten times. The chain couples TRBV10-3 to TRBJ2-5; unclear D gene. Germline V CDR1 and CDR2: ENHRY, SYGVKD. The CDR3 is 14 amino acids. V lost 4 bases to trimming and J lost 0 bases, with 9 bases between them. For the CDR3, the DNA is TGTGCCATCAGTGCCGGCTATAACCAAGAGACCCAGTACTTC. As protein: CAISAGYNQETQYF.